The entry below gives a single TCR beta chain sequence along with its context. The TCRbeta library incorporated unique molecular identifiers. Using its own MiXCR run on the PCR reads, TCRdb lists one record per CDR3 protein. Among about 400,000 distinct CDR3 sequences listed, over 20% were seen once. This specimen belongs to a study of T-cell reconstitution after alpha-beta-depleted transplantation in children. Trimming took 5 bases from V and 6 from J, leaving 14 bases between them. The CDR3 extends over 14 amino acids. V is TRBV12-3 or TRBV12-4 and J is TRBJ1-5, with a possible D match to TRBD1 (5 bases). This receptor was taken from a human donor who donated a stem cell graft to a child with acute myeloid leukemia. The input for sequencing was PBMCs from the stem cell graft donor, taken from the stem cell graft. CDR3 in amino acids: CASSRDSSSQPQHF. CDR3 coding DNA: TGTGCCAGCAGTCGGGACTCTTCGTCTCAGCCCCAGCATTTT.